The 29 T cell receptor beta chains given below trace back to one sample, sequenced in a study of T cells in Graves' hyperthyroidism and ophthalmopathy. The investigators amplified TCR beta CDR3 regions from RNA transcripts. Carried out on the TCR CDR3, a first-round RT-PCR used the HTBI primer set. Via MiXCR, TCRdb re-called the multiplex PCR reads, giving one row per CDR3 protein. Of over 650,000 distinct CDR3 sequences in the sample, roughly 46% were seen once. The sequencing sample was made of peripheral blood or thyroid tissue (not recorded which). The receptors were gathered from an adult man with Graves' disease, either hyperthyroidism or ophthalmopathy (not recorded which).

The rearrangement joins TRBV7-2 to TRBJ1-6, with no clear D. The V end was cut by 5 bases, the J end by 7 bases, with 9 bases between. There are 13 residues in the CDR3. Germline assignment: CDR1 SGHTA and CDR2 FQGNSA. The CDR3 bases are TGTGCCAGCAGCCGCTTGGGGAATTCACCCCTCCACTTT. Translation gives CASSRLGNSPLHF.

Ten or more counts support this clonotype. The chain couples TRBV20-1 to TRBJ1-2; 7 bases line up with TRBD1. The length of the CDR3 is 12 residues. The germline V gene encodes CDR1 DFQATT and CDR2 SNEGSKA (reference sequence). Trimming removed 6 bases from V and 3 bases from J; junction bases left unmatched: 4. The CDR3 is CSATGTDYGYTF. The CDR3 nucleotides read TGCAGTGCGACCGGGACAGACTATGGCTACACCTTC.

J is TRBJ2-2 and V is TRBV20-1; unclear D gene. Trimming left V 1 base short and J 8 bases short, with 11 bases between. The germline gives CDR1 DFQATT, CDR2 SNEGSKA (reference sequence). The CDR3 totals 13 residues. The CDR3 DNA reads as TGCAGTGCTAGAGGTTCTTGGGCAGGGGAGCTGTTTTTT. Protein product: CSARGSWAGELFF.

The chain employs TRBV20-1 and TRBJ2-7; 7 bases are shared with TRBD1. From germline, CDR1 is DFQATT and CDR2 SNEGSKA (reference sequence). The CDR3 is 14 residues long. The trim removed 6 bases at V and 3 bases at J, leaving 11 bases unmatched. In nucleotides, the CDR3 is TGCAGTGCCCGGACAGGCCAGGATCGCTACGAGCAGTACTTC. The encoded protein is CSARTGQDRYEQYF.

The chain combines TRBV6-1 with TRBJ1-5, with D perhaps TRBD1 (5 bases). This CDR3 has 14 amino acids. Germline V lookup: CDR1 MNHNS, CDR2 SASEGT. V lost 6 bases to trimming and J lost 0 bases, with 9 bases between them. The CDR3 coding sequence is TGTGCCAGCAGCCAGGGCCTTAGCAATCAGCCCCAGCATTTT. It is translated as CASSQGLSNQPQHF.

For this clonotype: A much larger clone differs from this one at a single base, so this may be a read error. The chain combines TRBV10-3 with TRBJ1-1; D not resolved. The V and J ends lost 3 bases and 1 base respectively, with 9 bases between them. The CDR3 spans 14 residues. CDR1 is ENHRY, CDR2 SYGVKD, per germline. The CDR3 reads CAISEEGTNTEAFF. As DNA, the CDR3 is TGTGCCATCAGTGAAGAGGGAACGAACACTGAAGCTTTCTTT.

The CDR3 loop is CASSDPDRDYEQYF. The CDR3 DNA is TGCGCCAGCAGTGACCCGGACAGGGACTACGAGCAGTACTTC. The chain recombines TRBV10-2 with TRBJ2-7, with 8 bases matching TRBD1. The CDR3 consists of 14 residues. V shed 3 bases, J shed 3 bases, and the junction held 4 bases outside the gene matches. From germline, CDR1 is WSHSY and CDR2 SAAADI.

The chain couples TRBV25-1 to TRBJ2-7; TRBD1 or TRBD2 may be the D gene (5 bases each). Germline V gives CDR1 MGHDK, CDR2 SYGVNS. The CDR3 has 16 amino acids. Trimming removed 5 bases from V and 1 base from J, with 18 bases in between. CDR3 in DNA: TGTGCCAGCAGTTTAGGAGGATGGGGCGGATCCTACGAGCAGTACTTC. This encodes CASSLGGWGGSYEQYF.

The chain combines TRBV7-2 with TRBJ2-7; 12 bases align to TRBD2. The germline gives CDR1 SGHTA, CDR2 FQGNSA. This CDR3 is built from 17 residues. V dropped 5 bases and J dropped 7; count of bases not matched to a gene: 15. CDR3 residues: CASSQSTSGRSFWEQYF. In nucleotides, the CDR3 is TGTGCCAGCAGCCAGTCTACTAGCGGGAGGTCGTTTTGGGAGCAGTACTTC.

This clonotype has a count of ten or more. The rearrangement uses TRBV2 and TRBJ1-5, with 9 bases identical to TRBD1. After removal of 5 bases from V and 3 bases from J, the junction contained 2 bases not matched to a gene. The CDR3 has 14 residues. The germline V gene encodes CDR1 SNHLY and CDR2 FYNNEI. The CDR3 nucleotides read TGTGCCAGCAGTTGGACAGGGGACAATCAGCCCCAGCATTTT. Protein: CASSWTGDNQPQHF.

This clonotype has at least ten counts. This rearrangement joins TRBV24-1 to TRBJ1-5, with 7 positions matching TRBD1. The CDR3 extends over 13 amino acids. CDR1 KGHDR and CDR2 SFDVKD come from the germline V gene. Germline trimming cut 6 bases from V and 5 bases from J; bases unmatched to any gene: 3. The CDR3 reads CATSLQGYQPQHF. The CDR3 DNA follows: TGTGCCACCAGTTTACAGGGGTATCAGCCCCAGCATTTT.

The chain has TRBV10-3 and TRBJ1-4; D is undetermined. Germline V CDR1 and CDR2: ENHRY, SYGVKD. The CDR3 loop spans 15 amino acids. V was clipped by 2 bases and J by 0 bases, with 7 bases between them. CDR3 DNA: TGTGCCATCAGTGAGCGGGCTTCAACTAATGAAAAACTGTTTTTT. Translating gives CAISERASTNEKLFF.

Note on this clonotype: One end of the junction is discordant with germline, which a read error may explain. CDR3 sequence (DNA): TGCGCCAGCAGCCAACAAGACTCCGGGACAGCTAATTCACCCCTCCACTTT. Translating it yields CASSQQDSGTANSPLHF. The rearrangement links TRBV7-2 to TRBJ1-6; 7 nucleotides match TRBD1. CDR1 and CDR2 (germline): SGHTA, FQGNSA. The CDR3 length is 17 residues.

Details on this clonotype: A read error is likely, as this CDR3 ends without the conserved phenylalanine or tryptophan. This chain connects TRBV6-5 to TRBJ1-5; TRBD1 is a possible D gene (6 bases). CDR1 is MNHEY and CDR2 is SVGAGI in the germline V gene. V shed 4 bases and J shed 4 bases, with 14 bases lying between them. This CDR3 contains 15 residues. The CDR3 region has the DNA TGTGCCAGCAGTTTAGCGCGGGGGGCTAATCAGCCCCAGCATTCT. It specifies CASSLARGANQPQHS.

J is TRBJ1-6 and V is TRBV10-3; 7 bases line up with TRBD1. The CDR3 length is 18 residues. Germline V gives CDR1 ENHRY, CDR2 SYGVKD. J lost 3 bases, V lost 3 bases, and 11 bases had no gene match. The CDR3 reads CAISDFSGTEDYNSPLHF. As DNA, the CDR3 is TGTGCCATCAGTGATTTCTCCGGGACAGAGGACTATAATTCACCCCTCCACTTT.

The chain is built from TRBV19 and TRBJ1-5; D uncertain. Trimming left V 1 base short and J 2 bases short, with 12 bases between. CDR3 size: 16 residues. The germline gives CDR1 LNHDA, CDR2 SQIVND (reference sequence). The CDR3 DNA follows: TGTGCCAGTAGTATAGGAGACGGACGCGGCAATCAGCCCCAGCATTTT. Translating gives CASSIGDGRGNQPQHF.

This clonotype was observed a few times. The CDR3 DNA is TGCAGTGCTAGAGATCCCCGGGGCCAGGGCTACGAGCAGTACTTC. As protein: CSARDPRGQGYEQYF. The rearrangement joins TRBV20-1 to TRBJ2-7; either TRBD1 or TRBD2 may fit D (5 bases each). V lost 0 bases, J lost 3 bases, and 15 bases lay in between. The V gene's germline CDR1 is DFQATT and CDR2 SNEGSKA (reference sequence). This CDR3 comprises 15 residues.

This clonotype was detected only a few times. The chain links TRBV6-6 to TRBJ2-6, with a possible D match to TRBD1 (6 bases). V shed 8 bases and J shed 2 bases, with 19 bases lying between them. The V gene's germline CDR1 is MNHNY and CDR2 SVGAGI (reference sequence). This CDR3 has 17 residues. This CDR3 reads CASRSRGTGAGANVLTF. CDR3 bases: TGTGCCAGCCGGAGCAGGGGAACAGGTGCTGGGGCCAACGTCCTGACTTTC.

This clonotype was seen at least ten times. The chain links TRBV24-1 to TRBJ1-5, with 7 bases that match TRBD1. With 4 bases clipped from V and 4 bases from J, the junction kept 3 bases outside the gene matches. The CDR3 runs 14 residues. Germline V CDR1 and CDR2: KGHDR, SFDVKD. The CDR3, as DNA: TGTGCCACCAGTGACCCGGGACAGAATCAGCCCCAGCATTTT. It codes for CATSDPGQNQPQHF.

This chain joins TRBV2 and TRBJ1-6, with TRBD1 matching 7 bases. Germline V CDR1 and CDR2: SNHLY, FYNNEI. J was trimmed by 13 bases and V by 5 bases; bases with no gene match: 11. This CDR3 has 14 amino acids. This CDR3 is CASSYSPNRGPLHF. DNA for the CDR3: TGTGCCAGCAGTTACAGCCCGAACAGGGGCCCCCTCCACTTT. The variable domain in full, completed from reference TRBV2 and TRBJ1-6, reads EPEVTQTPSHQVTQMGQEVILRCVPISNHLYFYWYRQILGQKVEFLVSFYNNEISEKSEIFDDQFSVERPDGSNFTLKIRSTKLEDSAMYFCASSYSPNRGPLHFGNGTRLTVT.

CDR3 residues: CSFNQGSAFF. Here the CDR3 DNA reads TGCAGCTTCAATCAGGGGTCGGCTTTCTTT. The chain has TRBV29-1 and TRBJ1-1; TRBD1 might be the D (6 bases). This CDR3 has 10 amino acids. Trimming took off 8 bases at V and 11 bases at J, with 15 bases between the two ends. The germline V gene encodes CDR1 SQVTM and CDR2 ANQGSEA. Looking up the rest from reference TRBV29-1 and TRBJ1-1 gives the full variable domain: SAVISQKPSRDICQRGTSLTIQCQVDSQVTMMFWYRQQPGQSLTLIATANQGSEATYESGFVIDKFPISRPNLTFSTLTVSNMSPEDSSIYLCSFNQGSAFFGQGTRLTVV.

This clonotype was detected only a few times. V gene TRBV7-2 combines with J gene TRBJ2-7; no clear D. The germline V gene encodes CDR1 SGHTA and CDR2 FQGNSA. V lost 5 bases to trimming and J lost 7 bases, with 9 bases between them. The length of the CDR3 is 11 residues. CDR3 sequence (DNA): TGTGCCAGCAGCCAGAGTTCTGAGCAGTACTTC. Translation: CASSQSSEQYF. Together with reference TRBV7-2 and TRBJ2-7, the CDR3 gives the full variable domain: GAGVSQSPSNKVTEKGKDVELRCDPISGHTALYWYRQSLGQGLEFLIYFQGNSAPDKSGLPSDRFSAERTGGSVSTLTIQRTQQEDSAVYLCASSQSSEQYFGPGTRLTVT.

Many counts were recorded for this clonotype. This CDR3 reads CSVVRDRVKNTEAFF. The DNA for the CDR3 is TGCAGCGTTGTCCGGGACAGGGTGAAGAACACTGAAGCTTTCTTT. This chain uses TRBV29-1 with TRBJ1-1, with TRBD1 matching over 9 bases. This CDR3 is built from 15 residues. Germline V gives CDR1 SQVTM, CDR2 ANQGSEA. Losses at the gene ends were 4 bases for V and 1 base for J; bases not matched to a gene: 7.

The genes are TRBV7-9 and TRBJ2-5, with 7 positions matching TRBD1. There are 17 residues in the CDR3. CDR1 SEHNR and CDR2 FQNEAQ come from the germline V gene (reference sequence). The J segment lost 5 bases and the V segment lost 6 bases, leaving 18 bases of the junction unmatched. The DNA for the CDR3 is TGTGCCAGCAGTTACCAACCAACAGGGGTCGGGTCGGAGACCCAGTACTTC. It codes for CASSYQPTGVGSETQYF.

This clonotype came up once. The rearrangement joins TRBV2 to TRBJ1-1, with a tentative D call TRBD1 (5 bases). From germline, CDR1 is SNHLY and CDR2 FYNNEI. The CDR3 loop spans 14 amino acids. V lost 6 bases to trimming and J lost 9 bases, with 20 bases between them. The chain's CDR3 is CASSLDPQGSQAFF. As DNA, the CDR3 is TGTGCCAGCAGCTTAGATCCCCAGGGTTCTCAAGCTTTCTTT.

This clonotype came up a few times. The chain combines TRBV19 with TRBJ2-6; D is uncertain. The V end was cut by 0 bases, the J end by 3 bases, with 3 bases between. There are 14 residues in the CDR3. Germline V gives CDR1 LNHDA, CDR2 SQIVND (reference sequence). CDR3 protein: CASSIDLGANVLTF. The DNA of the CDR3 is TGTGCCAGTAGTATAGATCTTGGGGCCAACGTCCTGACTTTC.

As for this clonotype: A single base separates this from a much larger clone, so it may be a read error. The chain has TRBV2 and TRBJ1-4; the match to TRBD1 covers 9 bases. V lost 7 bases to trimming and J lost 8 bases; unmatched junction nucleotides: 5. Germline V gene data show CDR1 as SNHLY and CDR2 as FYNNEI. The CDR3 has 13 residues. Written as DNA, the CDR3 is TGTGCCAGCACGGGACAGGGACCGGAAAAACTGTTTTTT. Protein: CASTGQGPEKLFF.

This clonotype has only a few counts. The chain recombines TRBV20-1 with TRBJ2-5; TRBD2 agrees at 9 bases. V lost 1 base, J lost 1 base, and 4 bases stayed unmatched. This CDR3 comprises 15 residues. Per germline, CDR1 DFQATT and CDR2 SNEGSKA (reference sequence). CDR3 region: CSARASGNLQETQYF. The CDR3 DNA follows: TGCAGTGCTAGAGCTAGCGGGAATCTCCAAGAGACCCAGTACTTC.

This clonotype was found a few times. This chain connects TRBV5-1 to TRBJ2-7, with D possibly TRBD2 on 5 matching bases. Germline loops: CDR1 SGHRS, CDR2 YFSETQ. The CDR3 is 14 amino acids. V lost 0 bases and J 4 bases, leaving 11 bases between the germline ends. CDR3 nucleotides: TGCGCCAGCAGCTTGGCCAGAAGCGGTTACGAGCAGTACTTC. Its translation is CASSLARSGYEQYF.